What follows describes a single T cell receptor beta chain. This CDR3 has 17 residues. CDR1 SEHNR and CDR2 FQNEAQ come from the germline V gene (reference sequence). J was trimmed by 4 bases and V by 1 base; bases with no gene match: 10. Original analysis: Using reference gene primer amplification, nucleated cell counts were estimated. Using immunoSEQ multiplex PCR, the repertoire was profiled, and TCRdb retains in-frame clones only, with some absent. D and trimming were read from the DNA, whereas the V and J calls and clone size are those reported in that table. This sample yields 120,000 to 150,000 clones, of which roughly four fifths are seen a single time; 5.5% to 8% belongs to the top ten. These data belong to a study of blood T cell repertoires in COVID-19. In the study overall: Collection of acute and convalescent COVID-19 samples took place in the United States, Italy and Spain. T cells, B-cell-depleted T cells, or PBMCs supplied cDNA or gDNA.

This clonotype was obtained from a human donor in a cohort sampled during active COVID-19. Specimen: peripheral blood. The V gene is TRBV7-9, the J gene TRBJ2-1, with TRBD2 matching over 7 bases. The CDR3 loop is CASSLVSGLADYNEQFF. The CDR3 nucleotides read TGTGCCAGCAGCTTAGTTTCTGGGCTAGCGGATTACAATGAGCAGTTCTTC.